Following are 25 T cell receptor beta chains from one sample sequenced in a study of early stage breast cancer tumors (dated by TCRdb to the late 2010s). Library generation was performed with the immunoSEQ multiplex PCR assay. In TCRdb, the immuneACCESS table is reduced to in-frame sequences with V and J assigned. These tables do not hold every clone; where another copy was compared, an unresolved V gene accounts for under half, and the others remain unexplained. This sample has approximately 39,000 clones in its table, and around 70% of those were observed once. Roughly 7.4% of the sample belongs to the ten largest clones. Material: blood. These receptors were collected from a person aged 55 to 69 with breast cancer.

The chain joins TRBV14 to TRBJ2-1; D uncertain. V was cut by 4 bases and J by 5 bases, with 21 bases left in between. Germline V gene data show CDR1 as SGHDN and CDR2 as FVKESK. CDR3 length: 17 residues. The CDR3 bases are TGTGCCAGCAGCCGTACCAGGAGCACCCGCCCCAACAATGAGCAGTTCTTC. It translates to CASSRTRSTRPNNEQFF.

The gene calls are TRBV19 and TRBJ2-5, with 8 positions matching TRBD2. V gave up 5 bases and J gave up 3 bases; unmatched junction bases: 8. The germline V gene has CDR1 LNHDA and CDR2 SQIVND (reference sequence). The CDR3 contains 15 residues. CDR3 sequence (DNA): TGTGCCAGTAGTGGCCGCGGGACTAGGGAAGAGACCCAGTACTTC. Translated, it gives CASSGRGTREETQYF.

For the CDR3, the DNA is TGTGCCAGCAGCTCAACATTCAGGAGGGGGATATACGAGCAGTACTTC. Its protein product is CASSSTFRRGIYEQYF. This chain uses TRBV13 with TRBJ2-7; D possibly matches TRBD1 or TRBD2 (6 bases each). Germline V gene lookup returns CDR1 PRHDT and CDR2 FYEKMQ (reference sequence). The CDR3 has 16 amino acids. V was clipped by 4 bases and J by 4 bases, with 20 bases between them.

The chain couples TRBV7-8 to TRBJ1-1; D gene unclear. V was trimmed by 4 bases and J by 7 bases, leaving 10 bases between them. The CDR3 has 12 residues. Germline V gene data show CDR1 as SGHVS and CDR2 as FQNEAQ. CDR3 nucleotide sequence: TGTGCCAGCAGCTCCTGGATCGGTGAAGCTTTCTTT. It encodes CASSSWIGEAFF. The full variable domain, in which reference TRBV7-8 and TRBJ1-1 provide the parts outside the CDR3, is GAGVSQSPRYKVAKRGQDVALRCDPISGHVSLFWYQQALGQGPEFLTYFQNEAQLDKSGLPSDRFFAERPEGSVSTLKIQRTQQEDSAVYLCASSSWIGEAFFGQGTRLTVV.

V usage is TRBV7-9 and J usage is TRBJ2-1; D unclear. Trimming left V 4 bases short and J 3 bases short, with 4 bases between. CDR3 length equals 12 residues. Per germline, CDR1 SEHNR and CDR2 FQNEAQ (reference sequence). For the CDR3, the DNA is TGTGCCAGCAGCTCCTTCTACAATGAGCAGTTCTTC. This codes for CASSSFYNEQFF.

This rearrangement joins TRBV6-1 to TRBJ1-2; 7 positions match TRBD1. CDR3 length: 13 residues. Per germline, CDR1 MNHNS and CDR2 SASEGT. Trimming took 5 bases from V and 1 from J; bases not matched to a gene: 1. The CDR3 sequence is CASSRQGNYGYTF. In DNA, the CDR3 is TGTGCCAGCAGTCGACAGGGTAACTATGGCTACACCTTC.

The chain joins TRBV6-6 to TRBJ2-3; 7 nucleotides match TRBD1. J gave up 3 bases and V 6 bases, and 6 bases lay outside the gene matches. The CDR3 consists of 14 residues. Germline V gene data show CDR1 as MNHNY and CDR2 as SVGAGI (reference sequence). The CDR3 spells CASRTDRQTDTQYF. The DNA for the CDR3 is TGTGCCAGCAGGACGGACAGGCAAACAGATACGCAGTATTTT.

The chain combines TRBV6-1 with TRBJ1-3; D unresolved. Trimming took 1 base from V and 0 from J, leaving 7 bases between them. The V gene's germline CDR1 is MNHNS and CDR2 SASEGT. The CDR3 has 15 residues. CDR3 coding DNA: TGTGCCAGCAGTGAAGGAGGCTTCTCTGGAAACACCATATATTTT. Translating gives CASSEGGFSGNTIYF.

J is TRBJ2-2 and V is TRBV2; 9 nucleotides agree with TRBD2. This CDR3 region has 15 residues. Trimming at V came to 7 bases and at J to 2 bases, leaving 5 bases not matched to a gene. CDR1 SNHLY and CDR2 FYNNEI come from the germline V gene. CDR3 DNA sequence: TGTGCCAGCATGCCTAGCGGGGCTAACACCGGGGAGCTGTTTTTT. As protein: CASMPSGANTGELFF.

CDR3 residues: CASGGGKGDTQYF. CDR3 nucleotides: TGTGCCAGCGGAGGTGGAAAAGGAGATACGCAGTATTTT. V gene TRBV2 combines with J gene TRBJ2-3; D might be TRBD2 (5 bases). The CDR3 consists of 13 residues. The V end lost 8 bases, the J end lost 5 bases, and 14 bases lay between the germline ends. The V gene's germline CDR1 is SNHLY and CDR2 FYNNEI.

This chain links TRBV29-1 with TRBJ2-5; D may be TRBD1 or TRBD2 (5 bases each). The V end lost 8 bases, the J end lost 5 bases, and 24 bases lay between the germline ends. Germline V gives CDR1 SQVTM, CDR2 ANQGSEA. The CDR3 has 15 residues. This CDR3 reads CSFWIGTGRGETQYF. In DNA, the CDR3 is TGCAGCTTCTGGATCGGGACGGGACGTGGGGAGACCCAGTACTTC. Full variable domain (remainder filled in from reference TRBV29-1 and TRBJ2-5): SAVISQKPSRDICQRGTSLTIQCQVDSQVTMMFWYRQQPGQSLTLIATANQGSEATYESGFVIDKFPISRPNLTFSTLTVSNMSPEDSSIYLCSFWIGTGRGETQYFGPGTRLLVL.

The chain is built from TRBV28 and TRBJ2-7, with TRBD2 matching 14 bases. The CDR3 contains 18 residues. Germline lookup yields CDR1 MDHEN and CDR2 SYDVKM. After removal of 5 bases from V and 0 bases from J, the junction contained 9 bases not matched to a gene. The CDR3 DNA follows: TGTGCCAGCAGTGCCGGGACTAGCGGGGGTCCCTACTCCTACGAGCAGTACTTC. It translates to CASSAGTSGGPYSYEQYF.

The chain is built from TRBV5-1 and TRBJ1-2; maybe TRBD1 (6 bases). The V and J ends lost 2 bases and 3 bases respectively, with 14 bases between them. This CDR3 region has 15 residues. Germline V gene data show CDR1 as SGHRS and CDR2 as YFSETQ. The CDR3 here is CASSLSGGADYGYTF. DNA for the CDR3: TGCGCCAGCAGCTTATCGGGGGGCGCTGACTATGGCTACACCTTC.

This clone has a handful of counts. The rearrangement joins TRBV6-5 to TRBJ2-1, with 10 bases lining up with TRBD2. The CDR3 contains 13 residues. V was pared by 7 bases and J by 10 bases, with 7 bases of the junction left unmatched. CDR1 is MNHEY and CDR2 is SVGAGI in the germline V gene. CDR3 amino acids: CASTSGRAREQFF. As DNA, the CDR3 is TGTGCCAGCACCAGCGGGAGGGCCCGGGAGCAGTTCTTC.

This clone appeared a few times. The V and J genes are TRBV29-1 and TRBJ1-5; D is ambiguous. V was pared by 6 bases and J by 7 bases, with 16 bases between. Germline CDR1 reads SQVTM; CDR2 reads ANQGSEA. The CDR3 consists of 13 residues. CDR3 bases: TGCAGCGTCGGGCCCCAAGCCGGGCAGCCCCAGCATTTT. Protein sequence: CSVGPQAGQPQHF.

This clone was observed a handful of times. The chain joins TRBV19 to TRBJ2-7; a weak D match, TRBD1 (5 bases). This CDR3 contains 17 residues. Trimming cost V 5 bases and J 0 bases, with 20 bases left between them. Germline CDR1 LNHDA, CDR2 SQIVND (reference sequence). CDR3 nucleotide sequence: TGTGCCAGTAGTCCTTCCAACTCAGGGTCCCCCTCCTACGAGCAGTACTTC. It codes for CASSPSNSGSPSYEQYF.

In its sample, this clone was seen a few times. The J gene is TRBJ1-1, the V gene TRBV29-1; D is undetermined. Germline CDR1 SQVTM, CDR2 ANQGSEA. This CDR3 contains 14 residues. Trimming removed 1 base from V and 5 bases from J, with 14 bases in between. CDR3 in DNA: TGCAGCGTTGAAGTGACCCGGTCAGGTACTGAAGCTTTCTTT. The encoded protein is CSVEVTRSGTEAFF.

V is TRBV7-2 and J is TRBJ1-1; D is uncertain. CDR1 and CDR2 from the germline V gene are SGHTA and FQGNSA. The CDR3 length is 15 residues. The germline V and J ends were trimmed by 1 base and 1 base, with 10 bases remaining between them. This chain's CDR3 is CASSLEARPNTEAFF. In nucleotides, the CDR3 is TGTGCCAGCAGCTTAGAGGCACGGCCGAACACTGAAGCTTTCTTT.

CDR3 coding DNA: TGTGCCAGCTCACCCAGCCAAAACATTCAGTACTTC. This translates into CASSPSQNIQYF. The rearrangement joins TRBV18 to TRBJ2-4; no definite D call. The V gene's germline CDR1 is KGHSH and CDR2 LQKENI. V was trimmed by 3 bases and J by 5 bases, leaving 5 bases between them. The CDR3 runs to 12 residues.

V usage is TRBV2 and J usage is TRBJ2-3, with a weak D call TRBD2 (5 bases). The CDR3 sequence is 15 residues long. V was trimmed by 6 bases and J by 0 bases, leaving 13 bases between them. Germline CDR1 reads SNHLY; CDR2 reads FYNNEI. The CDR3 is CASRSGRGSTDTQYF. In DNA, the CDR3 is TGTGCCAGCAGGTCCGGACGGGGAAGCACAGATACGCAGTATTTT.

The CDR3 region has the DNA TGTGCCAGCAGTTTATGGCAACAGGGAGAGAGCAATCAGCCCCAGCATTTT. Translated: CASSLWQQGESNQPQHF. The chain uses TRBV28 and TRBJ1-5, with D possibly TRBD1 on 6 matching bases. The CDR3 covers 17 residues. Germline V CDR1 and CDR2: MDHEN, SYDVKM. The V end lost 0 bases, the J end lost 1 base, and 13 bases lay between the germline ends.

The rearrangement uses TRBV4-1 and TRBJ2-3, with no clear D. The CDR3 has 17 residues. V was clipped by 0 bases and J by 0 bases, with 13 bases between them. Germline V lookup: CDR1 MGHRA, CDR2 YSYEKL. Written as DNA, the CDR3 is TGCGCCAGCAGCCAAGATCTGGGCAGCTATAGCACAGATACGCAGTATTTT. Its protein product is CASSQDLGSYSTDTQYF.

V gene TRBV30 combines with J gene TRBJ2-7; D call uncertain. CDR3 length: 12 amino acids. The ends were cut back, 0 bases at V and 6 bases at J, with 9 bases in the middle. CDR1 and CDR2 from the germline V gene are GTSNPN and SVGIG (reference sequence). The CDR3 loop is CAWSVRVGEQYF. CDR3 nucleotide sequence: TGTGCCTGGAGTGTACGAGTAGGCGAGCAGTACTTC.

The V gene is TRBV21-1, the J gene TRBJ1-4. TRBV21-1 is deemed a pseudogene. CDR3 length: 15 residues. The CDR3 protein is CASRQRLSTYEKLFF. The CDR3 coding sequence is TGTGCCAGCAGACAGCGCCTTTCTACATATGAAAAACTGTTTTTT.

The V and J genes are TRBV4-2 and TRBJ1-1; perhaps TRBD1 as D (6 bases). Germline V gene data show CDR1 as LGHNA and CDR2 as YNFKEQ. The V gene lost 3 bases and the J gene lost 6 bases, with 11 bases spanning the gap. There are 13 residues in the CDR3. CDR3 amino acids: CASSQTGTPEAFF. DNA for the CDR3: TGTGCCAGCAGCCAGACCGGGACACCTGAAGCTTTCTTT.